These 11 T cell receptor beta chains share one sample of origin, sequenced in a study of T-cell memory formation after mild COVID-19. MiXCR, run by TCRdb on the 5' RACE reads, gives a single entry per CDR3 protein. Here the sample spans under 110,000 distinct CDR3 sequences, around 15% being singletons. The sample consisted of PBMCs or a T cell subset sorted from them (not recorded which). These TCRs come from an adult woman who had mild COVID-19 (a few samples of this study predate the infection). Cell type and time point are not known.

This clonotype came up a few times. The genes are TRBV29-1 and TRBJ2-7, with 11 bases that match TRBD2. The CDR3 runs 15 residues. J gave up 0 bases and V 0 bases, and 1 base lay outside the gene matches. Germline CDR1 and CDR2: SQVTM and ANQGSEA. The DNA of the CDR3 is TGCAGCGTTGAAGATGGACTAGCGGGCTCCTACGAGCAGTACTTC. The encoded protein is CSVEDGLAGSYEQYF.

V and J are TRBV7-6 and TRBJ1-1; D gene ambiguous. The CDR3 has 16 amino acids. V lost 2 bases and J lost 0, with 13 bases in between. Germline values: CDR1 SGHVS, CDR2 FNYEAQ. The CDR3 region is CASSLYEGTMNTEAFF. The CDR3 DNA is TGTGCCAGCAGCTTATACGAGGGTACCATGAACACTGAAGCTTTCTTT.

The CDR3 region has the DNA TGTGCCAGCAGCTTAGGTCAATCCTACAATGAGCAGTTCTTC. Encoded protein: CASSLGQSYNEQFF. The rearrangement links TRBV7-8 to TRBJ2-1; no reliable D call. V gave up 1 base and J gave up 1 base, with 5 bases separating them. CDR1 and CDR2 (germline): SGHVS, FQNEAQ. The CDR3 length is 14 residues.

This clonotype was seen only a few times. The J gene is TRBJ2-7, the V gene TRBV5-1, with 7 bases fitting TRBD1. CDR3 length: 15 amino acids. After removal of 4 bases from V and 2 bases from J, the junction contained 9 bases not matched to a gene. Per the germline V gene, CDR1 is SGHRS and CDR2 is YFSETQ. In DNA, the CDR3 is TGCGCCAGCAGCGACATCGGGACAGCTACCTACGAGCAGTACTTC. Amino acids: CASSDIGTATYEQYF. The full variable domain, rest sourced from reference TRBV5-1 and TRBJ2-7, is KAGVTQTPRYLIKTRGQQVTLSCSPISGHRSVSWYQQTPGQGLQFLFEYFSETQRNKGNFPGRFSGRQFSNSRSEMNVSTLELGDSALYLCASSDIGTATYEQYFGPGTRLTVT.

J is TRBJ2-7 and V is TRBV6-5; D not resolved. The V gene's germline CDR1 is MNHEY and CDR2 SVGAGI. Trimming pared 8 bases from V and 3 bases from J, leaving 14 bases between. This CDR3 is 13 amino acids long. In DNA form, the CDR3 reads TGTGCCAGCGGCGAAGTCGTATTCTACGAGCAGTACTTC. The encoded protein is CASGEVVFYEQYF.

This clonotype was observed a handful of times. This chain links TRBV20-1 with TRBJ1-1; 7 nucleotides match TRBD1. Losses at the gene ends were 4 bases for V and 1 base for J; bases not matched to a gene: 6. The CDR3 is 14 residues long. Germline V gene sequence: CDR1 DFQATT, CDR2 SNEGSKA (reference sequence). The CDR3 DNA follows: TGCAGTGCTACAAGGACAGGCTGGAACACTGAAGCTTTCTTT. Translation: CSATRTGWNTEAFF.

This clonotype was seen more than once but under ten times. The gene calls are TRBV3-1 and TRBJ2-7, with 9 positions matching TRBD2. V lost 0 bases to trimming and J lost 4 bases; unmatched junction nucleotides: 4. This CDR3 comprises 15 residues. The germline CDR1 and CDR2 sequences are LGHDT and YNNKEL (reference sequence). Here the CDR3 DNA reads TGTGCCAGCAGCCAAGATGCGACTAGCGGATACGAGCAGTACTTC. This encodes CASSQDATSGYEQYF.

This chain joins TRBV27 and TRBJ1-3; D unresolved. The germline V gene has CDR1 MNHEY and CDR2 SMNVEV (reference sequence). This CDR3 has 14 residues. V gave up 4 bases and J gave up 2 bases, with 9 bases separating them. The CDR3, as DNA: TGTGCCAGCAGTTCTCTACCTCCTGGAAACACCATATATTTT. It translates to CASSSLPPGNTIYF.

As regards this clonotype: A much larger clonotype is one base distant, so this may be a read error. The V gene is TRBV5-1, the J gene TRBJ1-1; 8 nucleotides agree with TRBD1. This CDR3 has 15 residues. Per the germline V gene, CDR1 is SGHRS and CDR2 is YFSETQ. This chain's CDR3 is CSSSLAGTGGTEAFF. For the CDR3, the DNA is TGCTCCAGCAGCTTGGCCGGGACAGGCGGAACTGAAGCTTTCTTT.

This clonotype was recorded a few times. The chain links TRBV5-6 to TRBJ2-1, with 8 nucleotides matching TRBD2. Germline V lookup: CDR1 SGHDT, CDR2 YYEEEE. The CDR3 is 13 amino acids. V trimming: 4 bases; J trimming: 6 bases; junction bases outside the gene matches: 3. The DNA of the CDR3 is TGTGCCAGCAGCCCCGGGACTAGCAATGAGCAGTTCTTC. This encodes CASSPGTSNEQFF.

This clonotype turned up a few times. The CDR3 loop reads CASSKDHWNHEQFF. The CDR3 DNA is TGTGCCAGCAGTAAAGACCATTGGAACCATGAGCAGTTCTTC. The chain is built from TRBV13 and TRBJ2-1; D unresolved. The CDR3 is 14 amino acids. The germline V and J ends were trimmed by 6 bases and 8 bases, with 17 bases remaining between them. Germline V CDR1 and CDR2: PRHDT, FYEKMQ (reference sequence).